This passage covers 31 T cell receptor beta chains from one sample sequenced in a study of blood T cell repertoires in COVID-19. This table comes from immunoSEQ multiplex PCR, and its TCRdb copy is limited to in-frame clones, with some not included. The profile shows roughly 360,000 clones, approximately 87% of them singletons. Sequencing was carried out using PBMCs or T cells enriched from blood (not recorded which). The receptors come from a man aged 25-40 years who had recovered from COVID-19.

The rearrangement uses TRBV27 and TRBJ1-1, with 7 bases that match TRBD1. The J segment lost 0 bases and the V segment lost 4 bases, leaving 11 bases of the junction unmatched. Germline V gives CDR1 MNHEY, CDR2 SMNVEV (reference sequence). This CDR3 region has 17 residues. The CDR3 region has the DNA TGTGCCAGCAGTTCAACAGGGGCCGGGGTAATGAACACTGAAGCTTTCTTT. This encodes CASSSTGAGVMNTEAFF.

The CDR3 region is CSVEPGGDTQYF. CDR3 in DNA: TGCAGCGTTGAGCCAGGGGGAGATACGCAGTATTTT. This sequence joins TRBV29-1 and TRBJ2-3; TRBD1 matches 7 bases. The CDR3 consists of 12 residues. J was trimmed by 5 bases and V by 3 bases; bases with no gene match: 2. Germline V gene data show CDR1 as SQVTM and CDR2 as ANQGSEA.

CDR3 DNA: TGCGCCAGCAGCCAAGTCGGACAGATCTACGAGCAGTACTTC. It is translated as CASSQVGQIYEQYF. The chain carries TRBV4-1 and TRBJ2-7; D is possibly TRBD1 (6 bases). There are 14 residues in the CDR3. CDR1 is MGHRA, CDR2 YSYEKL, per germline. Deletions cut 1 base from V and 3 bases from J, with 10 bases between.

This chain links TRBV6-2 or TRBV6-3 with TRBJ1-4; 7 nucleotides match TRBD1. This CDR3 is built from 16 residues. CDR1 MNHEY and CDR2 SVGEGT come from the germline V gene. The J segment lost 7 bases and the V segment lost 6 bases, leaving 14 bases of the junction unmatched. The CDR3 reads CASRPNRQGGGEKLFF. The CDR3 nucleotides are TGTGCCAGCAGACCTAACCGACAGGGTGGAGGTGAAAAACTGTTTTTT.

This rearrangement joins TRBV5-6 to TRBJ1-1, with TRBD1 matching 9 bases. The CDR3 runs 14 residues. Germline loops: CDR1 SGHDT, CDR2 YYEEEE. V dropped 5 bases and J dropped 4; count of bases not matched to a gene: 6. The CDR3 loop is CASRIQGAVTEAFF. In nucleotides, the CDR3 is TGTGCCAGCAGGATACAGGGGGCAGTCACTGAAGCTTTCTTT.

The J gene is TRBJ2-1, the V gene TRBV10-3; 7 bases agree with TRBD2. CDR1 and CDR2 (germline): ENHRY, SYGVKD. Trimming removed 7 bases from V and 5 bases from J; junction bases left unmatched: 5. The CDR3 is 13 amino acids. CDR3 protein: CAITGTTDNEQFF. The CDR3 nucleotides are TGTGCCATCACCGGGACTACCGACAATGAGCAGTTCTTC.

The genes are TRBV29-1 and TRBJ2-3; D might be TRBD2 (5 bases). The V and J ends lost 5 bases and 2 bases respectively, with 11 bases between them. Germline V gene sequence: CDR1 SQVTM, CDR2 ANQGSEA. CDR3 length: 13 residues. In DNA form, the CDR3 reads TGCAGCGTTTCCGGGATCCTCACAGATACGCAGTATTTT. Amino acids: CSVSGILTDTQYF.

The V call is TRBV11-2, the J call TRBJ2-3; tentatively, D is TRBD2 (5 bases). The CDR3 is 15 amino acids. Germline CDR1 is SGHAT and CDR2 is FQNNGV. The V gene lost 5 bases and the J gene lost 6 bases, with 18 bases spanning the gap. The chain's CDR3 is CASSHGGWSPDTQYF. CDR3 nucleotides: TGTGCCAGCAGCCACGGAGGTTGGAGTCCGGATACGCAGTATTTT.

The rearrangement joins TRBV30 to TRBJ2-6; a weak D match, TRBD1 (6 bases). V was pared by 2 bases and J by 2 bases, with 10 bases between. This CDR3 comprises 15 residues. In germline, CDR1 is GTSNPN, CDR2 SVGIG (reference sequence). In nucleotides, the CDR3 is TGTGCCTGGAGTTTAGGGGGAACTGGGGCCAACGTCCTGACTTTC. This gives the protein CAWSLGGTGANVLTF.

Turning to this clone: This sample also contains other DNA sequences that code for the same CDR3. The genes are TRBV18 and TRBJ2-3, with 7 nucleotides matching TRBD2. Germline values: CDR1 KGHSH, CDR2 LQKENI. The J segment lost 4 bases and the V segment lost 0 bases, leaving 1 base of the junction unmatched. The length of the CDR3 is 14 residues. The CDR3 loop reads CASSPPAGADTQYF. The CDR3 DNA sequence: TGTGCCAGCTCACCACCGGCGGGGGCAGATACGCAGTATTTT.

V is TRBV19 and J is TRBJ1-4, with D perhaps matching TRBD1 (6 bases). Trimming removed 6 bases at V and 8 bases at J, with 19 bases between. The CDR3 has 15 residues. Germline V gives CDR1 LNHDA, CDR2 SQIVND (reference sequence). CDR3 residues: CASSSGTPVREKLFF. The CDR3 DNA sequence: TGTGCCAGTAGCTCCGGGACACCGGTACGGGAAAAACTGTTTTTT.

The CDR3 here is CASSVDPGGENGYTF. The CDR3 bases are TGTGCCAGCAGCGTAGATCCAGGGGGCGAAAATGGCTACACCTTC. This chain joins TRBV9 and TRBJ1-2; 8 nucleotides agree with TRBD1. The CDR3 is 15 amino acids. Germline CDR1 SGDLS, CDR2 YYNGEE. Germline trimming cut 0 bases from V and 6 bases from J; bases unmatched to any gene: 7. Using reference TRBV9 and TRBJ1-2 for the parts outside the CDR3, the full variable domain is DSGVTQTPKHLITATGQRVTLRCSPRSGDLSVYWYQQSLDQGLQFLIQYYNGEERAKGNILERFSAQQFPDLHSELNLSSLELGDSALYFCASSVDPGGENGYTFGSGTRLTVV.

The chain has TRBV5-1 and TRBJ1-2, with D maybe TRBD1 (6 bases). Germline V gene sequence: CDR1 SGHRS, CDR2 YFSETQ. The CDR3 loop spans 13 amino acids. Trimming shortened V by 3 bases and J by 4 bases, and 10 bases separated the two germline ends. CDR3 DNA: TGCGCCAGCAGCTCGGGACAACTCTATGGCTACACCTTC. The encoded protein is CASSSGQLYGYTF.

This chain links TRBV5-1 with TRBJ1-4, with D perhaps matching TRBD1 (5 bases). Germline V CDR1 and CDR2: SGHRS, YFSETQ. V lost 0 bases, J lost 8 bases, and 8 bases lay in between. There are 13 residues in the CDR3. CDR3 sequence (DNA): TGCGCCAGCAGCTTGGAAGGGGTAGAAAAACTGTTTTTT. Its protein is CASSLEGVEKLFF.

The CDR3, as DNA: TGTGCCAGCAGCTATCAGGGAAACACTGAAGCTTTCTTT. This encodes CASSYQGNTEAFF. The V and J genes are TRBV7-9 and TRBJ1-1, with D possibly matching TRBD1 (5 bases). This CDR3 spans 13 amino acids. Germline V gives CDR1 SEHNR, CDR2 FQNEAQ (reference sequence). The V gene lost 4 bases and the J gene lost 2 bases, with 8 bases spanning the gap. The full variable domain, completed using reference TRBV7-9 and TRBJ1-1, is DTGVSQNPRHKITKRGQNVTFRCDPISEHNRLYWYRQTLGQGPEFLTYFQNEAQLEKSRLLSDRFSAERPKGSFSTLEIQRTEQGDSAMYLCASSYQGNTEAFFGQGTRLTVV.

The chain combines TRBV15 with TRBJ1-1; the D gene is possibly TRBD1 (5 bases). Germline lookup yields CDR1 LNHNV and CDR2 YYDKDF (reference sequence). The CDR3 runs to 16 residues. Trimming removed 0 bases at V and 4 bases at J, with 15 bases between. In nucleotides, the CDR3 is TGTGCCACCAGCAGAGATGGGCAAGGGGTTAGCACTGAAGCTTTCTTT. This gives the protein CATSRDGQGVSTEAFF.

Note on this clone: Other DNA sequences in the same sample also yield this CDR3. The chain links TRBV5-1 to TRBJ1-5; D unresolved. V shed 1 base and J shed 5 bases, with 7 bases lying between them. The CDR3 runs to 13 residues. The germline gives CDR1 SGHRS, CDR2 YFSETQ. Here the CDR3 reads CASSLYGDQPQHF. CDR3 nucleotide sequence: TGCGCCAGCAGCTTGTACGGTGATCAGCCCCAGCATTTT. The complete variable domain, with remaining parts taken from reference TRBV5-1 and TRBJ1-5, reads KAGVTQTPRYLIKTRGQQVTLSCSPISGHRSVSWYQQTPGQGLQFLFEYFSETQRNKGNFPGRFSGRQFSNSRSEMNVSTLELGDSALYLCASSLYGDQPQHFGDGTRLSIL.

The V gene is TRBV30, the J gene TRBJ1-6; D is possibly TRBD1 (6 bases). The germline V and J ends were trimmed by 7 bases and 7 bases, with 17 bases remaining between them. Germline V gives CDR1 GTSNPN, CDR2 SVGIG (reference sequence). The CDR3 has 14 amino acids. In DNA form, the CDR3 reads TGTGCCTTAGGGGGTAGGGATTGGAATTCACCCCTCCACTTT. Protein product: CALGGRDWNSPLHF.

The V gene is TRBV7-9, the J gene TRBJ1-6, with D tentatively TRBD1 (6 bases). V lost 1 base, J lost 8 bases, and 9 bases lay in between. The germline V gene has CDR1 SEHNR and CDR2 FQNEAQ (reference sequence). The CDR3 loop spans 14 amino acids. The CDR3 region is CASSLDPGDSPLHF. DNA for the CDR3: TGTGCCAGCAGCTTAGACCCAGGGGATTCACCCCTCCACTTT.

The V call is TRBV13, the J call TRBJ1-1; 7 bases are shared with TRBD1. The V segment lost 6 bases and the J segment 3 bases; nucleotides outside the gene matches: 13. The CDR3 spans 16 residues. The germline CDR1 and CDR2 sequences are PRHDT and FYEKMQ (reference sequence). The CDR3 nucleotides read TGTGCCAGCAGACCCAGGGGGTTAACTACGGACACTGAAGCTTTCTTT. This gives the protein CASRPRGLTTDTEAFF.

To note about this clone: The identical CDR3 is also encoded by other nucleotide sequences in the sample. This chain joins TRBV18 and TRBJ2-7; no firm D call. Trimming pared 0 bases from V and 1 base from J, leaving 7 bases between. Germline CDR1 and CDR2: KGHSH and LQKENI. CDR3 length: 14 residues. The CDR3 region has the DNA TGTGCCAGCTCACCACCTGCCGGTTCCTACGAGCAGTACTTC. This encodes CASSPPAGSYEQYF.

The CDR3 reads CASSGIAGASTDTQYF. Here the CDR3 DNA reads TGTGCCAGCAGCGGAATAGCGGGGGCCTCGACAGATACGCAGTATTTT. J is TRBJ2-3 and V is TRBV9, with 9 bases matching TRBD2. This CDR3 is 16 amino acids long. Germline V gene sequence: CDR1 SGDLS, CDR2 YYNGEE. The V and J ends lost 3 bases and 3 bases, in that order; junction bases with no gene match: 8.

The chain recombines TRBV29-1 with TRBJ2-3, with a possible D match to TRBD1 (5 bases). V was pared by 3 bases and J by 2 bases, with 9 bases between. CDR3 size: 13 residues. Germline-derived CDR1 and CDR2 are SQVTM and ANQGSEA. The CDR3 nucleotides read TGCAGCGTTGACTCAGGGAACACAGATACGCAGTATTTT. Amino acids: CSVDSGNTDTQYF.

This chain connects TRBV3-1 (or the pseudogene TRBV3-2) to TRBJ1-5; TRBD1 matches at 9 bases. V trimming: 5 bases; J trimming: 6 bases; junction bases outside the gene matches: 8. This CDR3 has 15 amino acids. The germline gives CDR1 LGHDT, CDR2 YNNKEL (reference sequence). CDR3 in amino acids: CASSYGTGFTQPQHF. The DNA of the CDR3 is TGTGCCAGCAGCTACGGGACAGGGTTCACTCAGCCCCAGCATTTT.

The rearrangement uses TRBV6-5 and TRBJ1-5; D remains unclear. The V gene's germline CDR1 is MNHEY and CDR2 SVGAGI. Trimming cost V 6 bases and J 0 bases, with 9 bases left between them. The CDR3 has 14 amino acids. CDR3 coding DNA: TGTGCCAGCAGAAACAGAGATAGCAATCAGCCCCAGCATTTT. Its translation: CASRNRDSNQPQHF.

This sequence joins TRBV15 and TRBJ1-2; 9 positions match TRBD1. V lost 11 bases and J lost 7; bases outside the gene matches: 14. CDR1 is LNHNV and CDR2 is YYDKDF in the germline V gene (reference sequence). CDR3 size: 14 residues. The CDR3 sequence: CASNLGTGFLGYTF. CDR3 nucleotides: TGTGCCTCAAACCTCGGGACAGGGTTCCTTGGCTACACCTTC.

This chain joins TRBV7-6 and TRBJ2-6, with D perhaps matching TRBD2 (5 bases). Trimming left V 5 bases short and J 4 bases short, with 15 bases between. The V gene's germline CDR1 is SGHVS and CDR2 FNYEAQ. The CDR3 covers 16 residues. The CDR3 here is CASSPGISGGANVLTF. The DNA for the CDR3 is TGTGCCAGCAGCCCGGGGATCTCGGGGGGGGCCAACGTCCTGACTTTC.

The chain combines TRBV18 with TRBJ1-2; TRBD1 matches at 7 bases. This CDR3 is 16 amino acids long. Germline loops: CDR1 KGHSH, CDR2 LQKENI. Unmatched junction bases numbered 10, after V lost 6 bases and J lost 0 bases. The CDR3 loop is CASSPLTGASNYGYTF. The CDR3 DNA follows: TGTGCCAGCTCGCCTCTCACAGGGGCTTCTAACTATGGCTACACCTTC.

This chain uses TRBV5-1 with TRBJ2-5; D possibly corresponds to TRBD2 (7 bases). Trimming left V 2 bases short and J 0 bases short, with 11 bases between. The CDR3 covers 15 residues. Germline-derived CDR1 and CDR2 are SGHRS and YFSETQ. The chain's CDR3 is CASSLRGGDQETQYF. The DNA of the CDR3 is TGCGCCAGCAGCTTACGAGGGGGGGACCAAGAGACCCAGTACTTC.

The chain uses TRBV20-1 and TRBJ1-5; the D gene is possibly TRBD1 (6 bases). Germline CDR1 reads DFQATT; CDR2 reads SNEGSKA (reference sequence). This CDR3 is built from 11 residues. V was pared by 5 bases and J by 7 bases, with 9 bases between. CDR3 sequence (DNA): TGCAGTGCTTCGGGGGGCCAGCCCCAGCATTTT. Its protein product is CSASGGQPQHF.

The J gene is TRBJ2-7, the V gene TRBV10-3, with a tentative D call TRBD2 (5 bases). Germline values: CDR1 ENHRY, CDR2 SYGVKD. With 5 bases removed from V and 2 bases from J, the gap between germline ends came to 7 bases. CDR3 size: 12 residues. In DNA form, the CDR3 reads TGTGCCATCAGTCCGGGAACCTACGAGCAGTACTTC. This gives the protein CAISPGTYEQYF.